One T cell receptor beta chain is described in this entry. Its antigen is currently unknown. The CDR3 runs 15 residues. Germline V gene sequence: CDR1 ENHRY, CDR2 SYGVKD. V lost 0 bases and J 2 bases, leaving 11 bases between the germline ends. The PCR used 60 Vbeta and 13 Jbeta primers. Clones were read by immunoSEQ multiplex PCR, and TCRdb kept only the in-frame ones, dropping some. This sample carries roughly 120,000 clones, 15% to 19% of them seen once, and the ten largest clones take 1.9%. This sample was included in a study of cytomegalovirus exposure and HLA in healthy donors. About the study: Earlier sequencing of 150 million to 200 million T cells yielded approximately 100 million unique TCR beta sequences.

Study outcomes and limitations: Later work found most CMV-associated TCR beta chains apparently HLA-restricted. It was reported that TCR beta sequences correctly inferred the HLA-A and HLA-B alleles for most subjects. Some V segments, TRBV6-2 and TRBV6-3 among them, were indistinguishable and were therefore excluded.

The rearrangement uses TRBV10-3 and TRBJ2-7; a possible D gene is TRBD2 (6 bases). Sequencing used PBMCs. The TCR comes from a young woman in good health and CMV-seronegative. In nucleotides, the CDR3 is TGTGCCATCAGTGAGTCGGGGGGATTACCCTACGAGCAGTACTTC. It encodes CAISESGGLPYEQYF.